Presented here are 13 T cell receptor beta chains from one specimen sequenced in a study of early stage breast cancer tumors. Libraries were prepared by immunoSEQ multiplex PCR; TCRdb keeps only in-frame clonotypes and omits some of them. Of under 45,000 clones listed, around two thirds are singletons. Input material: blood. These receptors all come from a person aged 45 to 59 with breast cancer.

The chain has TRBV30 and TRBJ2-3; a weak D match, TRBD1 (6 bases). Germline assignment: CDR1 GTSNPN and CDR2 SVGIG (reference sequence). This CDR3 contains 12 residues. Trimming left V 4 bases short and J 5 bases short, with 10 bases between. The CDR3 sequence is CAWTPGQDTQYF. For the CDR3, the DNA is TGTGCCTGGACCCCGGGACAAGATACGCAGTATTTT.

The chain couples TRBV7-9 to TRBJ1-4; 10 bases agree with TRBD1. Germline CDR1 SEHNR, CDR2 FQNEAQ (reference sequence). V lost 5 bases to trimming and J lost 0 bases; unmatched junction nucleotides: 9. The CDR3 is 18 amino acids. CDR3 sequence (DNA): TGTGCCAGCAGCCGCCGGACAGGGGGTATAGCAACTAATGAAAAACTGTTTTTT. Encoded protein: CASSRRTGGIATNEKLFF.

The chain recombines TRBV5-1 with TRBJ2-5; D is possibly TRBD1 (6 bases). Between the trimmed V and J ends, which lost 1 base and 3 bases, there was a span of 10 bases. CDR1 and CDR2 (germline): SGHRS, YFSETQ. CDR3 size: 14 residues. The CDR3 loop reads CASSLWQGKETQYF. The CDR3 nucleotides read TGCGCCAGCAGCTTGTGGCAGGGGAAAGAGACCCAGTACTTC.

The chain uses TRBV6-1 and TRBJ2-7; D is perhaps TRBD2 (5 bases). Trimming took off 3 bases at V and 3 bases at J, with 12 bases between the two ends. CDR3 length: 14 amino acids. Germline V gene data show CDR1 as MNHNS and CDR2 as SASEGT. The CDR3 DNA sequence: TGTGCCAGCAGTGAGACCGGAGGTGGCTACGAGCAGTACTTC. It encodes CASSETGGGYEQYF.

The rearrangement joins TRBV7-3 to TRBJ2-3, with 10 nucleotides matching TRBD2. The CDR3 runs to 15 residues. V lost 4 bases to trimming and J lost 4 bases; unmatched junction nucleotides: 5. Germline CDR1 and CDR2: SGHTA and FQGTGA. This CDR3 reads CASSSSGRGADTQYF. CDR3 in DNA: TGTGCCAGCAGCTCTAGCGGGAGAGGTGCAGATACGCAGTATTTT. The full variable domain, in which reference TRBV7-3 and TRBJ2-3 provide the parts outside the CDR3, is GAGVSQTPSNKVTEKGKYVELRCDPISGHTALYWYRQSLGQGPEFLIYFQGTGAADDSGLPNDRFFAVRPEGSVSTLKIQRTERGDSAVYLCASSSSGRGADTQYFGPGTRLTVL.

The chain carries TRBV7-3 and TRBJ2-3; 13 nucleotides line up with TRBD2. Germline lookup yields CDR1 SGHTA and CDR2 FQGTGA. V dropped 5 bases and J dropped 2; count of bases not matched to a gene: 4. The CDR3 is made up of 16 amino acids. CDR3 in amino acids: CASSAGLAGDTDTQYF. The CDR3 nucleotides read TGTGCCAGCAGCGCCGGACTAGCGGGAGACACAGATACGCAGTATTTT.

In DNA, the CDR3 is TGTGCCAGCAGCGTAGTAGCAGGGGCCACAGATACGCAGTATTTT. Amino acids: CASSVVAGATDTQYF. The rearrangement uses TRBV9 and TRBJ2-3, with a tentative D call TRBD1 (6 bases). The length of the CDR3 is 15 residues. V lost 0 bases to trimming and J lost 2 bases, with 10 bases between them. Germline V gene data show CDR1 as SGDLS and CDR2 as YYNGEE.

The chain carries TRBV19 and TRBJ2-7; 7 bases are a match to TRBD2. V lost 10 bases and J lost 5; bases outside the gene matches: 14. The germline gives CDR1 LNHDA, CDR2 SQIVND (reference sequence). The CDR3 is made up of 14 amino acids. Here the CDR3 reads CATQVRGGVNEQYF. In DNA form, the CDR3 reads TGTGCCACCCAAGTGAGGGGAGGGGTTAACGAGCAGTACTTC.

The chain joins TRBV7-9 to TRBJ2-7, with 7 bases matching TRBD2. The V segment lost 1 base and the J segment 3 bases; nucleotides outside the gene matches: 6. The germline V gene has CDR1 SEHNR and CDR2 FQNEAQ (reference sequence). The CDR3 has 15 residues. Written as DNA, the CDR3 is TGTGCCAGCAGCTTAGTTGCTAGCGGAAACTACGAGCAGTACTTC. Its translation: CASSLVASGNYEQYF.

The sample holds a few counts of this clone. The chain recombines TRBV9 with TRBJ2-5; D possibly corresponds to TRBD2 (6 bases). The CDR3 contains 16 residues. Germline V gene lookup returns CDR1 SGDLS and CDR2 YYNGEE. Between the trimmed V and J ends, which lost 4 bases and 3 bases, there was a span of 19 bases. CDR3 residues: CASSSTGTLQKETQYF. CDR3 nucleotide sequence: TGTGCCAGCAGCTCAACCGGGACTCTGCAGAAAGAGACCCAGTACTTC. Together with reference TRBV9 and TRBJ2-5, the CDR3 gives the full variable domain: DSGVTQTPKHLITATGQRVTLRCSPRSGDLSVYWYQQSLDQGLQFLIQYYNGEERAKGNILERFSAQQFPDLHSELNLSSLELGDSALYFCASSSTGTLQKETQYFGPGTRLLVL.

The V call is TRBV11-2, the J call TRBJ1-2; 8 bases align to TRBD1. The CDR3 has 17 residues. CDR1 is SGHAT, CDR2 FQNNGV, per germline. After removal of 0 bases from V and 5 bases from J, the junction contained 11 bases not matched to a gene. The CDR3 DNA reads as TGTGCCAGCAGCTTAGATCCGGCAGGGGGCCCCGATTATGGCTACACCTTC. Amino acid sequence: CASSLDPAGGPDYGYTF. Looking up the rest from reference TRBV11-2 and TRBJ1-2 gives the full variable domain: EAGVAQSPRYKIIEKRQSVAFWCNPISGHATLYWYQQILGQGPKLLIQFQNNGVVDDSQLPKDRFSAERLKGVDSTLKIQPAKLEDSAVYLCASSLDPAGGPDYGYTFGSGTRLTVV.

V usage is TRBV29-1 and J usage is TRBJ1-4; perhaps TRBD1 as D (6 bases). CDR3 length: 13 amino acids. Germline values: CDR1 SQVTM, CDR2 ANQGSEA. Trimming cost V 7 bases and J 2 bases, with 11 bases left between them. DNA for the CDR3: TGCAGCGCGAAGAGGGGGACTAATGAAAAACTGTTTTTT. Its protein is CSAKRGTNEKLFF.

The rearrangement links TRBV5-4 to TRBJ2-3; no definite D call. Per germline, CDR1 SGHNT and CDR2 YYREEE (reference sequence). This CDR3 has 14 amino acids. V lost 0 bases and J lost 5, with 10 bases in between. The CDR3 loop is CASSLDSKEDTQYF. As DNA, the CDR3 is TGTGCCAGCAGCTTGGATAGCAAGGAAGATACGCAGTATTTT.